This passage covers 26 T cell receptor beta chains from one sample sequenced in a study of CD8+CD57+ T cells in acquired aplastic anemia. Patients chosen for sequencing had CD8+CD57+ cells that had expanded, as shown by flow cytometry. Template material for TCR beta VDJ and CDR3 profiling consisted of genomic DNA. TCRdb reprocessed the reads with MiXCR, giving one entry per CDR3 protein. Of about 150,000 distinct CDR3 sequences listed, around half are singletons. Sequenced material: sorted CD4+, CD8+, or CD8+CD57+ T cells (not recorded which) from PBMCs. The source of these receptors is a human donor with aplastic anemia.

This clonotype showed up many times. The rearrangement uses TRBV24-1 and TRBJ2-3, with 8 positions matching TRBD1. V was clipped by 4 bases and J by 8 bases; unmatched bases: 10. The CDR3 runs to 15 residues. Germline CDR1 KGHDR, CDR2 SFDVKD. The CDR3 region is CATSEPGQGAGTQYF. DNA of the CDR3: TGTGCCACCAGTGAGCCAGGGCAGGGGGCGGGTACGCAGTATTTT.

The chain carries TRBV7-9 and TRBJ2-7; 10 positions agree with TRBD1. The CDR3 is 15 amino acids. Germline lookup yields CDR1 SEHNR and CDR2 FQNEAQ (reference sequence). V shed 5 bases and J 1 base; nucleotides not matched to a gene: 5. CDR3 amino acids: CASSPTGGASYEQYF. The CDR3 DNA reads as TGTGCCAGCAGCCCGACAGGGGGCGCATCCTACGAGCAGTACTTC.

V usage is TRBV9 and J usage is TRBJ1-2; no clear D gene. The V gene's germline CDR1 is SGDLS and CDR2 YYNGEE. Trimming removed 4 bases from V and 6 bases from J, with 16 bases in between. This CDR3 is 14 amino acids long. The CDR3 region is CASSTPSLADGYTF. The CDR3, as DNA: TGTGCCAGCAGCACCCCCTCTCTCGCGGATGGCTACACCTTC.

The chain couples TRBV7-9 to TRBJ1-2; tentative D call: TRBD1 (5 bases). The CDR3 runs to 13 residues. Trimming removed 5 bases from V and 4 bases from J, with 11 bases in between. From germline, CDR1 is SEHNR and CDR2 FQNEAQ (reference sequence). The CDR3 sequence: CASSLPGGYGYTF. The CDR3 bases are TGTGCCAGCAGCCTTCCCGGGGGCTATGGCTACACCTTC.

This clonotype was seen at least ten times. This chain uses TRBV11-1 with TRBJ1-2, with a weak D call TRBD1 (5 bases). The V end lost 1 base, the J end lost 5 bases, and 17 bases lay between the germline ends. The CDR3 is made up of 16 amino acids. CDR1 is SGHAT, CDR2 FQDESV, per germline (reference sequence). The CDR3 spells CASSLGTSGPGYGYTF. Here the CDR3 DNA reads TGTGCCAGCAGCTTAGGCACATCGGGACCGGGATATGGCTACACCTTC.

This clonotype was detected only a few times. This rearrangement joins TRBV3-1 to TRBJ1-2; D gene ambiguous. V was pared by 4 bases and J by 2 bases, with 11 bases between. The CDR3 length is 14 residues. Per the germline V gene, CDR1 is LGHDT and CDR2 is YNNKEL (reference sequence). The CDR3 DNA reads TGTGCCAGCAGCCCCTTGGAGGGAAACTATGGCTACACCTTC. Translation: CASSPLEGNYGYTF.

The CDR3 is CASTKGTLAYGYTF. The CDR3 region has the DNA TGTGCCAGCACGAAGGGGACTCTCGCCTATGGCTACACCTTC. J is TRBJ1-2 and V is TRBV3-1, with D possibly TRBD1 on 5 matching bases. This CDR3 spans 14 amino acids. V lost 7 bases and J lost 4, with 16 bases in between. Germline CDR1 reads LGHDT; CDR2 reads YNNKEL (reference sequence).

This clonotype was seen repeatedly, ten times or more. CDR3: CASRVQESSGNTIYF. The CDR3 DNA is TGTGCCAGCAGGGTCCAGGAGAGCTCTGGAAACACCATATATTTT. The gene calls are TRBV12-3 or TRBV12-4 and TRBJ1-3; D is uncertain. The CDR3 length is 15 residues. V gave up 6 bases and J gave up 0 bases, with 12 bases separating them.

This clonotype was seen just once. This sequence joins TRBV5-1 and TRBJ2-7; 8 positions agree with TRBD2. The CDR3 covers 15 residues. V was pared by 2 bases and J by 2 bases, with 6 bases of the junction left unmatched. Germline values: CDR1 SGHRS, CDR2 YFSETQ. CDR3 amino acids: CASSLERGPAYEQYF. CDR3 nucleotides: TGCGCCAGCAGCTTAGAGCGGGGGCCCGCCTACGAGCAGTACTTC.

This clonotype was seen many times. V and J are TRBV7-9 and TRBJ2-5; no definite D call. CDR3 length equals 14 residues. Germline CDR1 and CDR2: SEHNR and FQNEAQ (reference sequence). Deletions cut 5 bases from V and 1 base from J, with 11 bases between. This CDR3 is CASSPKQSQETQYF. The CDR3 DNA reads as TGTGCCAGCAGCCCTAAACAGAGCCAAGAGACCCAGTACTTC. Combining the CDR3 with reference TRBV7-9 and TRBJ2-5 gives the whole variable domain DTGVSQNPRHKITKRGQNVTFRCDPISEHNRLYWYRQTLGQGPEFLTYFQNEAQLEKSRLLSDRFSAERPKGSFSTLEIQRTEQGDSAMYLCASSPKQSQETQYFGPGTRLLVL.

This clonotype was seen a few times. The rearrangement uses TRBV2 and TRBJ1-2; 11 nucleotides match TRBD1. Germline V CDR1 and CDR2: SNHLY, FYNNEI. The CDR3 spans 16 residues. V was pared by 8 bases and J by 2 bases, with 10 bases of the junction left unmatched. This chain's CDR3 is CASSPPWDRGNYGYTF. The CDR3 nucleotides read TGTGCCAGCTCACCCCCCTGGGACAGGGGGAACTATGGCTACACCTTC.

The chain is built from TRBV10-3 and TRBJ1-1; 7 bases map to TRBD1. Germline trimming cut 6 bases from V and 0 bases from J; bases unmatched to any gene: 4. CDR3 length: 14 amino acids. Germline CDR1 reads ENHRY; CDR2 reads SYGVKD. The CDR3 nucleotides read TGTGCCATCAGGAAGGGACAGTTGAACACTGAAGCTTTCTTT. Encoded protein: CAIRKGQLNTEAFF.

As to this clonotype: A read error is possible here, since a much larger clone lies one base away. CDR3 coding DNA: TGCGCCAGCAGCCAAGAGACAGGGTCCCTCTTACAATCCTGCGAGCAGTACGTC. It encodes CASSQETGSLLQSCEQYV. The chain employs TRBV4-3 and TRBJ2-7; 7 bases line up with TRBD1. The germline gives CDR1 LGHNA, CDR2 YSLEER. This CDR3 spans 18 amino acids.

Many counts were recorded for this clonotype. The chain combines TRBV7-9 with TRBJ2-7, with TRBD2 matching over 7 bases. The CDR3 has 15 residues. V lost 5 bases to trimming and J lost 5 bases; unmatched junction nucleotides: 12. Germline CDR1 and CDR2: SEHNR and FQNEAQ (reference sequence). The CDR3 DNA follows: TGTGCCAGCAGCATTAGCGGGTCTATGGGGAACGAGCAGTACTTC. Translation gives CASSISGSMGNEQYF.

CDR3 loop: CASSTDEQYF. The CDR3 coding sequence is TGTGCCAGCAGCACCGACGAGCAGTACTTC. The chain carries TRBV7-3 and TRBJ2-7; D is undetermined. The CDR3 runs 10 residues. Germline CDR1 is SGHTA and CDR2 is FQGTGA. The ends were cut back, 5 bases at V and 5 bases at J, with 4 bases in the middle.

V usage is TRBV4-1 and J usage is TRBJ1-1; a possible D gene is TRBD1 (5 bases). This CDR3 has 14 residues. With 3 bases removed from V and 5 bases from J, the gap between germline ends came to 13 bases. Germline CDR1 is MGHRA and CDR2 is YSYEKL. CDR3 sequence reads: CASSQAGRGTEAFF. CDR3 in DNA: TGCGCCAGCAGCCAGGCAGGGAGAGGGACTGAAGCTTTCTTT.

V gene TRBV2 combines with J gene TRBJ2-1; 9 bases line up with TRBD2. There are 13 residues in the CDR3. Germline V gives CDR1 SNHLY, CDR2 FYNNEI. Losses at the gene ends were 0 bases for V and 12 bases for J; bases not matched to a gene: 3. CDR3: CASSEAEAGGQFF. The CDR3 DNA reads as TGTGCCAGCAGTGAAGCGGAAGCGGGGGGGCAGTTCTTC. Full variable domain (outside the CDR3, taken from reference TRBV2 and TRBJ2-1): EPEVTQTPSHQVTQMGQEVILRCVPISNHLYFYWYRQILGQKVEFLVSFYNNEISEKSEIFDDQFSVERPDGSNFTLKIRSTKLEDSAMYFCASSEAEAGGQFFGPGTRLTVL.

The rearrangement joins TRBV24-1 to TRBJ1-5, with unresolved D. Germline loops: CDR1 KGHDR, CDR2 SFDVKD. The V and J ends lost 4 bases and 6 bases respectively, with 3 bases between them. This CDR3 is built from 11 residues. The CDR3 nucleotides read TGTGCCACCAGTGAGGGTCAGCCCCAGCATTTT. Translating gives CATSEGQPQHF.

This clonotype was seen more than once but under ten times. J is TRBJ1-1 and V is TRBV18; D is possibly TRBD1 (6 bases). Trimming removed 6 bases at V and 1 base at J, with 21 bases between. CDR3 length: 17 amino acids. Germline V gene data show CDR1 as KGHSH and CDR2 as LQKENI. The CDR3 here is CASSSPLGGRSNTEAFF. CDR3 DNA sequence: TGTGCCAGCTCTTCCCCGTTGGGGGGCCGGTCGAACACTGAAGCTTTCTTT. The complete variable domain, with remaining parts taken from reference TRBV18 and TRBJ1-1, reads NAGVMQNPRHLVRRRGQEARLRCSPMKGHSHVYWYRQLPEEGLKFMVYLQKENIIDESGMPKERFSAEFPKEGPSILRIQQVVRGDSAAYFCASSSPLGGRSNTEAFFGQGTRLTVV.

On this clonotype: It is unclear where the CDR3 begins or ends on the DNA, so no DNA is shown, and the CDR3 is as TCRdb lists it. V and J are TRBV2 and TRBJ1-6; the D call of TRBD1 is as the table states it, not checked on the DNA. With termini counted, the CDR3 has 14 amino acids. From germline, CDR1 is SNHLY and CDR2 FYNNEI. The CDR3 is CASSFGAGNSPLRF.

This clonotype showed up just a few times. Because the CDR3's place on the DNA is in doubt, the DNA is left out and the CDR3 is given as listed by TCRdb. The CDR3 reads CASSEAGGPVGFGDGYTF. The genes are TRBV25-1 and TRBJ1-2. Germline CDR1 MGHDK, CDR2 SYGVNS. The CDR3 length equals 18 residues, ends included.

CDR3 amino acids: CASSLSGAVYNEQFF. CDR3 in DNA: TGTGCCAGCAGCTTATCGGGGGCCGTTTACAATGAGCAGTTCTTC. J is TRBJ2-1 and V is TRBV11-1; D tentatively reads TRBD1 or TRBD2 (6 bases each). CDR1 and CDR2 (germline): SGHAT, FQDESV (reference sequence). Between the trimmed V and J ends, which lost 2 bases and 4 bases, there was a span of 12 bases. The CDR3 loop spans 15 amino acids.

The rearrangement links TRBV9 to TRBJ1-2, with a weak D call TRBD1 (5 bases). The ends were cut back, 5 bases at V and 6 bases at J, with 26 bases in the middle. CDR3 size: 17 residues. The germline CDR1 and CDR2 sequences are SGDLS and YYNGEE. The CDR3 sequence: CASRGLRRGIGSDGYTF. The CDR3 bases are TGTGCCAGCAGGGGACTGAGGCGGGGGATCGGATCCGATGGCTACACCTTC.

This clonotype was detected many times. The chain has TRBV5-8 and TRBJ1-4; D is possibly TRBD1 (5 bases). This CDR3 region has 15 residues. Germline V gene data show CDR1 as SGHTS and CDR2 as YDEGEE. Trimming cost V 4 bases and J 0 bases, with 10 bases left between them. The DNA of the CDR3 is TGTGCCAGCAGCCGCCAGGGTTCAACTAATGAAAAACTGTTTTTT. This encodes CASSRQGSTNEKLFF.

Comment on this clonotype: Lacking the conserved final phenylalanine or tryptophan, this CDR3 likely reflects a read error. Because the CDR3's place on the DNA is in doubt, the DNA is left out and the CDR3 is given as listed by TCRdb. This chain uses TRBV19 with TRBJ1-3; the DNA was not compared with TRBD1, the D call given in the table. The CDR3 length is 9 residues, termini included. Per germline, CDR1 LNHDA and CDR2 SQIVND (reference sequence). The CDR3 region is CASSMGAGD.

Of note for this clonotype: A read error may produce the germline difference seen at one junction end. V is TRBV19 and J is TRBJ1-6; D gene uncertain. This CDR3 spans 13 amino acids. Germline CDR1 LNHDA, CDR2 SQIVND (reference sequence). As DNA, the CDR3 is TGTGCCAGTAGGGCAGCATATAAGTCACCCCTCCACTTT. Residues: CASRAAYKSPLHF.